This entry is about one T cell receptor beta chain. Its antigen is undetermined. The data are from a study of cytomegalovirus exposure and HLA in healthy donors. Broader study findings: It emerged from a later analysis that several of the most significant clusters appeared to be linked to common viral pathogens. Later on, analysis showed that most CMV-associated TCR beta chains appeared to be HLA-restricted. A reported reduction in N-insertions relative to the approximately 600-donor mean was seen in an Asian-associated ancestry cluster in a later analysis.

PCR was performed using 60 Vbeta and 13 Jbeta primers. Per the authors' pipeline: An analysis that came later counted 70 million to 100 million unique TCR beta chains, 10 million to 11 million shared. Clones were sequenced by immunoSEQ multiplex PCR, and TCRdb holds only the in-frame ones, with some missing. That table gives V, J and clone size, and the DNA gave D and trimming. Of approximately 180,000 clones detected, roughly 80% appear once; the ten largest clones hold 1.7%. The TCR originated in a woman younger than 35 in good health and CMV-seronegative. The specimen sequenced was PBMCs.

CDR3 coding DNA: TGTGCCAGCACCAACAGGTTCCCTCGGTGGGTCTACGAGCAGTACTTC. Residues: CASTNRFPRWVYEQYF. The chain links TRBV21-1 to TRBJ2-7; the table's D gene call, TRBD1, was not cross checked with the DNA. TRBV21-1 is termed a pseudogene. The CDR3 contains 16 residues.